The 21 T cell receptor beta chains given below trace back to one sample, sequenced in a study of cytomegalovirus exposure and HLA in healthy donors. Clones were sequenced by immunoSEQ multiplex PCR, and TCRdb holds only the in-frame ones, with some missing. The table lists 250,000 to 300,000 clones, nearly 90% of them singletons. Sequencing was performed on PBMCs. Receptors originate from a woman between 18 and 29 years old in good health and CMV-seronegative.

Only one count was recorded for this clone. The chain links TRBV7-2 to TRBJ1-1; TRBD1 matches at 7 bases. This CDR3 spans 15 amino acids. CDR1 and CDR2 from the germline V gene are SGHTA and FQGNSA. Losses at the gene ends were 7 bases for V and 1 base for J; bases not matched to a gene: 9. The chain's CDR3 is CASTPGGTENTEAFF. The CDR3 DNA reads as TGTGCCAGCACTCCAGGAGGGACAGAGAACACTGAAGCTTTCTTT.

The chain combines TRBV25-1 with TRBJ2-7, with TRBD1 as a possible D gene (6 bases). The CDR3 has 13 residues. Germline V gene lookup returns CDR1 MGHDK and CDR2 SYGVNS. Trimming took off 3 bases at V and 7 bases at J, with 13 bases between the two ends. The DNA for the CDR3 is TGTGCCAGCAGTGAGAGACAGGTGGGTGAGCAGTACTTC. Encoded protein: CASSERQVGEQYF.

The CDR3 protein is CASSHRDTKNTEAFF. Written as DNA, the CDR3 is TGCGCCAGCAGCCACAGGGACACCAAGAACACTGAAGCTTTCTTT. The V call is TRBV4-1, the J call TRBJ1-1, with D tentatively TRBD1 (6 bases). The CDR3 sequence is 15 residues long. The germline V gene has CDR1 MGHRA and CDR2 YSYEKL. Between the trimmed V and J ends, which lost 3 bases and 1 base, there was a span of 12 bases.

This chain joins TRBV7-9 and TRBJ2-2; 7 bases fit TRBD2. V lost 2 bases, J lost 4 bases, and 7 bases stayed unmatched. Germline CDR1 is SEHNR and CDR2 is FQNEAQ (reference sequence). This CDR3 comprises 16 residues. The CDR3 bases are TGTGCCAGCAGCTTACCCCCTAGCGGCGTCACCGGGGAGCTGTTTTTT. Its protein product is CASSLPPSGVTGELFF.

The CDR3 protein is CASSLVPASGAKNEQFF. The CDR3 DNA reads as TGTGCCAGCAGTTTAGTCCCAGCTAGCGGGGCGAAGAATGAGCAGTTCTTC. This sequence joins TRBV27 and TRBJ2-1, with 9 bases matching TRBD2. This CDR3 spans 17 amino acids. The J segment lost 7 bases and the V segment lost 2 bases, leaving 12 bases of the junction unmatched. Looked up from germline, CDR1 is MNHEY and CDR2 is SMNVEV (reference sequence).

This rearrangement joins TRBV7-6 to TRBJ1-4; D remains ambiguous. Germline V gene lookup returns CDR1 SGHVS and CDR2 FNYEAQ. The CDR3 runs to 14 residues. Trimming took 3 bases from V and 4 from J, leaving 9 bases between them. The CDR3 DNA is TGTGCCAGCAGCTTGAGCGGGAATAATGAAAAACTGTTTTTT. Protein product: CASSLSGNNEKLFF.

J is TRBJ1-2 and V is TRBV28; 8 nucleotides match TRBD1. There are 14 residues in the CDR3. Germline lookup yields CDR1 MDHEN and CDR2 SYDVKM. With V trimmed by 4 bases and J by 6 bases, 7 bases remained unmatched. CDR3 nucleotides: TGTGCCAGCAGTTCAACAGGACAGGGACATGGCTACACCTTC. It yields the protein CASSSTGQGHGYTF.

The genes are TRBV28 and TRBJ2-7; possible D gene TRBD2, 6 bases. The CDR3 has 14 residues. CDR1 is MDHEN and CDR2 is SYDVKM in the germline V gene. V shed 6 bases and J shed 2 bases, with 14 bases lying between them. The CDR3 protein is CASRPSGTPYEQYV. The CDR3 DNA is TGTGCCAGCAGGCCGTCGGGGACTCCCTACGAGCAGTACGTC.

The J gene is TRBJ2-5, the V gene TRBV5-6; TRBD1 agrees at 7 bases. With 3 bases clipped from V and 4 bases from J, the junction kept 15 bases outside the gene matches. The CDR3 has 17 residues. CDR1 is SGHDT, CDR2 YYEEEE, per germline. For the CDR3, the DNA is TGTGCCAGCAGCTACCTAGGGGGCGACAATGGGGTAGAGACCCAGTACTTC. Translating it yields CASSYLGGDNGVETQYF. Full variable domain (rest looked up from reference TRBV5-6 and TRBJ2-5): DAGVTQSPTHLIKTRGQQVTLRCSPKSGHDTVSWYQQALGQGPQFIFQYYEEEERQRGNFPDRFSGHQFPNYSSELNVNALLLGDSALYLCASSYLGGDNGVETQYFGPGTRLLVL.

CDR3 loop: CASSRTSGGGADTQYF. The DNA of the CDR3 is TGTGCCAGCAGCAGGACTAGCGGGGGTGGGGCAGATACGCAGTATTTT. The rearrangement uses TRBV5-4 and TRBJ2-3; 13 bases map to TRBD2. The CDR3 covers 16 residues. V gave up 4 bases and J gave up 4 bases; unmatched junction bases: 6. CDR1 is SGHNT, CDR2 YYREEE, per germline (reference sequence).

The V gene is TRBV2, the J gene TRBJ1-2; 8 bases agree with TRBD1. V trimming: 4 bases; J trimming: 7 bases; junction bases outside the gene matches: 8. From germline, CDR1 is SNHLY and CDR2 FYNNEI. The CDR3 length is 14 residues. CDR3 nucleotide sequence: TGTGCCAGCAGTGTGACAGGGGTGCCTACTGGCTACACCTTC. It is translated as CASSVTGVPTGYTF.

The chain uses TRBV19 and TRBJ2-2, with 7 bases fitting TRBD1. Germline trimming cut 4 bases from V and 1 base from J; bases unmatched to any gene: 0. The CDR3 sequence is 14 residues long. Germline CDR1 LNHDA, CDR2 SQIVND (reference sequence). Written as DNA, the CDR3 is TGTGCCAGTAGTAGACAGGGGAACACCGGGGAGCTGTTTTTT. Its translation is CASSRQGNTGELFF.

V is TRBV9 and J is TRBJ2-7, with 9 bases lining up with TRBD1. Per the germline V gene, CDR1 is SGDLS and CDR2 is YYNGEE. V gave up 2 bases and J gave up 4 bases; unmatched junction bases: 10. This CDR3 is built from 16 residues. CDR3 sequence: CASSVTGQGTLYEQYF. As DNA, the CDR3 is TGTGCCAGCAGCGTCACGGGACAGGGAACCTTGTACGAGCAGTACTTC. Full variable domain (outside the CDR3, taken from reference TRBV9 and TRBJ2-7): DSGVTQTPKHLITATGQRVTLRCSPRSGDLSVYWYQQSLDQGLQFLIQYYNGEERAKGNILERFSAQQFPDLHSELNLSSLELGDSALYFCASSVTGQGTLYEQYFGPGTRLTVT.

This sequence joins TRBV2 and TRBJ1-5; TRBD1 aligns across 9 bases. The CDR3 runs to 15 residues. Germline CDR1 SNHLY, CDR2 FYNNEI. After removal of 6 bases from V and 0 bases from J, the junction contained 3 bases not matched to a gene. CDR3 in DNA: TGTGCCAGCAGATGGACAGGGGATAGCAATCAGCCCCAGCATTTT. It encodes CASRWTGDSNQPQHF.

The table lists this clone with a count of one. CDR3 residues: CASSLEQGATEAFF. The CDR3 DNA reads as TGCGCCAGCAGCTTGGAACAGGGGGCCACTGAAGCTTTCTTT. The J gene is TRBJ1-1, the V gene TRBV5-1; 9 nucleotides match TRBD1. Germline assignment: CDR1 SGHRS and CDR2 YFSETQ. The CDR3 has 14 residues. The V and J ends lost 0 bases and 4 bases, in that order; junction bases with no gene match: 1.

This clone was seen only once. V gene TRBV10-3 combines with J gene TRBJ1-5, with TRBD1 matching 8 bases. The CDR3 totals 15 residues. Trimming removed 6 bases from V and 0 bases from J; junction bases left unmatched: 4. Germline V gene sequence: CDR1 ENHRY, CDR2 SYGVKD. The CDR3 loop is CAISPQGASNQPQHF. The CDR3 nucleotides read TGTGCCATCAGCCCGCAGGGGGCTAGCAATCAGCCCCAGCATTTT.

This clone was seen just once. This rearrangement joins TRBV5-1 to TRBJ2-7; TRBD1 matches at 10 bases. Germline values: CDR1 SGHRS, CDR2 YFSETQ. The CDR3 length is 14 residues. V lost 8 bases to trimming and J lost 6 bases; unmatched junction nucleotides: 11. The CDR3: CASGWGTGASEQYF. The CDR3 bases are TGCGCCAGTGGGTGGGGGACAGGGGCATCCGAGCAGTACTTC.

The V and J genes are TRBV4-1 and TRBJ1-6; TRBD1 agrees at 7 bases. In germline, CDR1 is MGHRA, CDR2 YSYEKL. The CDR3 covers 16 residues. J lost 7 bases, V lost 0 bases, and 6 bases had no gene match. This CDR3 reads CASSQEARQGNSPLHF. CDR3 coding DNA: TGCGCCAGCAGCCAAGAGGCCCGACAGGGAAATTCACCCCTCCACTTT.

The chain employs TRBV11-2 and TRBJ1-6; 7 bases agree with TRBD1. The CDR3 has 17 amino acids. The V segment lost 5 bases and the J segment 3 bases; nucleotides outside the gene matches: 10. Germline V gene sequence: CDR1 SGHAT, CDR2 FQNNGV. In DNA form, the CDR3 reads TGTGCCAGCAGCGAAACCGGGACAGTTAACTATAATTCACCCCTCCACTTT. Protein product: CASSETGTVNYNSPLHF.

CDR3 nucleotides: TGTGCCAGCAGCCCACAGACAGGGAACAATGAGCAGTTCTTC. Residues: CASSPQTGNNEQFF. The chain recombines TRBV7-3 with TRBJ2-1; 7 bases agree with TRBD1. Looked up from germline, CDR1 is SGHTA and CDR2 is FQGTGA. CDR3 length equals 14 residues. V was clipped by 5 bases and J by 5 bases; unmatched bases: 6.

This clone was found once. The V call is TRBV7-2, the J call TRBJ1-5, with D possibly being TRBD1 (5 bases). This CDR3 region has 16 residues. The germline gives CDR1 SGHTA, CDR2 FQGNSA. V was pared by 4 bases and J by 4 bases, with 17 bases between. The CDR3 loop reads CASSSGGGWWNQPQHF. CDR3 sequence (DNA): TGTGCCAGCAGCTCCGGGGGGGGTTGGTGGAATCAGCCCCAGCATTTT. The full variable domain, completed using reference TRBV7-2 and TRBJ1-5, is GAGVSQSPSNKVTEKGKDVELRCDPISGHTALYWYRQSLGQGLEFLIYFQGNSAPDKSGLPSDRFSAERTGGSVSTLTIQRTQQEDSAVYLCASSSGGGWWNQPQHFGDGTRLSIL.